The next 3 T cell receptor beta chains were all read from a single sample in a study of blood T cells in healthy people across ages. With a J-beta primer mix and a sample-barcoded 5' primer, a second PCR ran about 7 to 12 cycles. TCRdb reprocessed the 5' RACE reads via MiXCR and lists one record per CDR3 protein. The data show about 680,000 distinct CDR3 sequences, 49% seen once. Sequencing was done on a sample of blood. These receptors came from a woman in her fifties or sixties in good health.

As DNA, the CDR3 is TGTGCCAGCAGCTTAAGCCGGACTAGCGGGAGCAGCACAGATACGCAGTATTTT. It translates to CASSLSRTSGSSTDTQYF. The chain links TRBV7-3 to TRBJ2-3; TRBD2 matches at 13 bases. The CDR3 is made up of 18 amino acids. Germline CDR1 and CDR2: SGHTA and FQGTGA. The trim removed 1 base at V and 0 bases at J, leaving 4 bases unmatched.

V usage is TRBV10-3 and J usage is TRBJ2-7; 10 bases line up with TRBD2. The CDR3 sequence is 17 residues long. The ends lost 3 bases at V and 3 bases at J; junction bases unmatched: 11. The V gene's germline CDR1 is ENHRY and CDR2 SYGVKD. The CDR3 bases are TGTGCCATCAGTGACGGGTTGTCTAGCGGGAGAATCTACGAGCAGTACTTC. The encoded protein is CAISDGLSSGRIYEQYF.

The CDR3: CASSSSGGGTSQETQYF. In nucleotides, the CDR3 is TGTGCCAGCAGTTCCTCCGGGGGCGGGACTAGCCAAGAGACCCAGTACTTC. The rearrangement joins TRBV6-5 to TRBJ2-5, with 8 bases matching TRBD2. V dropped 4 bases and J dropped 1; count of bases not matched to a gene: 11. CDR3 size: 17 residues. Germline CDR1 is MNHEY and CDR2 is SVGAGI.